The next 11 T cell receptor beta chains were all read from a single sample in a study of blood T cell repertoires in COVID-19. TCRdb keeps only in-frame clones here, not all; method: immunoSEQ multiplex PCR. Among about 21,000 clones listed, 88% were seen once. Sequenced material: peripheral blood. The source of these receptors is a human donor in a cohort sampled during active COVID-19.

V usage is TRBV9 and J usage is TRBJ2-6; 10 bases match TRBD1. The germline V gene encodes CDR1 SGDLS and CDR2 YYNGEE. CDR3 length: 18 amino acids. Trimming took 3 bases from V and 0 from J; bases not matched to a gene: 6. DNA of the CDR3: TGTGCCAGCAGCGCAGGGACAGGGGTCAGCTCTGGGGCCAACGTCCTGACTTTC. As protein: CASSAGTGVSSGANVLTF.

The DNA for the CDR3 is TGCAGCGTGGGGGACAGGGAAGGGAGTCAGCCCCAGCATTTT. Translation gives CSVGDREGSQPQHF. The chain employs TRBV29-1 and TRBJ1-5; 9 nucleotides agree with TRBD1. This CDR3 has 14 amino acids. From germline, CDR1 is SQVTM and CDR2 ANQGSEA. V was clipped by 6 bases and J by 6 bases; unmatched bases: 9.

This clone appeared a single time. The chain joins TRBV2 to TRBJ1-1; weak D call: TRBD1 (6 bases). Per germline, CDR1 SNHLY and CDR2 FYNNEI. The germline V and J ends were trimmed by 6 bases and 2 bases, with 10 bases remaining between them. The CDR3 extends over 13 amino acids. The CDR3 protein is CASSKDRNTEAFF. CDR3 DNA sequence: TGTGCCAGCAGCAAGGACAGAAACACTGAAGCTTTCTTT.

This chain connects TRBV11-2 to TRBJ1-6; 8 bases agree with TRBD1. The CDR3 consists of 13 residues. In germline, CDR1 is SGHAT, CDR2 FQNNGV. Trimming cost V 5 bases and J 9 bases; bases outside gene matches: 3. The DNA of the CDR3 is TGTGCCAGCAGCCCCGACAGGGGTTCACCCCTCCACTTT. Residues: CASSPDRGSPLHF.

This chain uses TRBV16 with TRBJ1-2; D is perhaps TRBD1 (5 bases). CDR1 is KGHSY, CDR2 FQNENV, per germline. This CDR3 has 15 amino acids. The germline V and J ends were trimmed by 0 bases and 4 bases, with 12 bases remaining between them. The CDR3 loop reads CASSQSTGGGYGYTF. The CDR3 DNA is TGTGCCAGCAGCCAATCAACGGGGGGAGGCTATGGCTACACCTTC.

The rearrangement links TRBV5-1 to TRBJ1-4; the match to TRBD1 covers 10 bases. Germline V lookup: CDR1 SGHRS, CDR2 YFSETQ. The CDR3 loop spans 15 amino acids. The V and J ends lost 1 base and 5 bases, in that order; junction bases with no gene match: 2. CDR3 nucleotide sequence: TGCGCCAGCAGCTTGACGGGACAGGGGAATGAAAAACTGTTTTTT. Protein product: CASSLTGQGNEKLFF.

This clone was seen a handful of times. The chain combines TRBV19 with TRBJ2-3, with 15 bases aligning to TRBD2. V was pared by 5 bases and J by 5 bases, with 8 bases of the junction left unmatched. The germline V gene has CDR1 LNHDA and CDR2 SQIVND (reference sequence). The CDR3 consists of 17 residues. The CDR3 DNA sequence: TGTGCCAGTAGTGCACGGACTAGCGGGGGGGCCGAAGATACGCAGTATTTT. It translates to CASSARTSGGAEDTQYF.

This sequence joins TRBV6-5 and TRBJ1-1; 8 bases agree with TRBD1. CDR3 length: 15 amino acids. J lost 0 bases, V lost 6 bases, and 6 bases had no gene match. From germline, CDR1 is MNHEY and CDR2 SVGAGI. As DNA, the CDR3 is TGTGCCAGCAGACACTACAGGGGGATGAACACTGAAGCTTTCTTT. Its protein is CASRHYRGMNTEAFF.

The chain is built from TRBV7-6 and TRBJ2-1; 7 bases map to TRBD1. The CDR3 runs to 15 residues. V lost 7 bases and J lost 4; bases outside the gene matches: 10. Per germline, CDR1 SGHVS and CDR2 FNYEAQ. CDR3: CASTPGGIGYNEQFF. As DNA, the CDR3 is TGTGCCAGCACCCCAGGGGGTATCGGATACAATGAGCAGTTCTTC.

The chain employs TRBV1 and TRBJ2-7; the D call TRBD2 from the table was never checked on the DNA. TRBV1 constitutes a pseudogene. The CDR3 runs to 17 residues. CDR3 DNA sequence: TGCACCAGCAGCCAAGAGGGGGGGGCGCCCCCTGTCTACGAGCAGTACTTC. This gives the protein CTSSQEGGAPPVYEQYF.

The CDR3 DNA reads TGTGCCAGCAGCCAAGCCAGGGCTCACGAGCAGTACTTC. It is translated as CASSQARAHEQYF. This chain connects TRBV4-2 to TRBJ2-7; possible D gene TRBD1, 5 bases. This CDR3 is built from 13 residues. Germline CDR1 and CDR2: LGHNA and YNFKEQ. V lost 1 base to trimming and J lost 5 bases, with 9 bases between them.